These 24 T cell receptor beta chains were sequenced from one sample in a study of a mutant IDH1 vaccine in newly diagnosed glioma. No antigen has been assigned to these receptors. Time point reported: week 47, end of study. A single vaccine dose contained 300 ug of mutant IDH1 20-mer peptide, and topical imiquimod was used with it. Profiling relied on immunoSEQ multiplex PCR, and the TCRdb table lists in-frame clones only, not all of them. Of tens of thousands of clones in the sample, about nine tenths are singletons; the top ten hold over 0.7%. The specimen was PBMCs, collected from a glioma patient whose treatment included an IDH1 peptide vaccine. The source of these receptors is a woman between 50 and 59 years old with glioma.

This clone was observed once. This chain joins TRBV10-3 and TRBJ2-4; possible D gene TRBD2, 7 bases. This CDR3 is 14 amino acids long. Germline V CDR1 and CDR2: ENHRY, SYGVKD. Trimming cost V 4 bases and J 8 bases, with 15 bases left between them. CDR3 sequence reads: CAISGRQAGDIQYF. The CDR3 nucleotides read TGTGCCATCAGTGGACGACAGGCGGGGGACATTCAGTACTTC.

The V gene is TRBV28, the J gene TRBJ1-4; the D is unclear. CDR1 MDHEN and CDR2 SYDVKM come from the germline V gene. The CDR3 has 14 amino acids. Trimming removed 6 bases at V and 0 bases at J, with 8 bases between. The CDR3 protein is CASRGWATNEKLFF. The CDR3 nucleotides read TGTGCCAGCAGGGGGTGGGCAACTAATGAAAAACTGTTTTTT.

V and J are TRBV5-1 and TRBJ2-3; tentative D call: TRBD1 (5 bases). Germline V CDR1 and CDR2: SGHRS, YFSETQ. Trimming took off 4 bases at V and 1 base at J, with 10 bases between the two ends. The CDR3 runs 14 residues. In DNA, the CDR3 is TGCGCCAGCAGCCAAGGGGTCGGCACAGATACGCAGTATTTT. Translating it yields CASSQGVGTDTQYF.

This sequence joins TRBV9 and TRBJ2-3; D perhaps matches TRBD2 (6 bases). Germline CDR1 and CDR2: SGDLS and YYNGEE. The CDR3 is 16 residues long. V was cut by 0 bases and J by 3 bases, with 14 bases left in between. Written as DNA, the CDR3 is TGTGCCAGCAGCGTAGGTGGGGGGAAACGGACAGATACGCAGTATTTT. Translation: CASSVGGGKRTDTQYF.

The V call is TRBV28, the J call TRBJ2-1; 7 bases agree with TRBD1. V gave up 2 bases and J gave up 4 bases; unmatched junction bases: 11. CDR3 length: 17 amino acids. Germline V lookup: CDR1 MDHEN, CDR2 SYDVKM. The CDR3 sequence is CASSLRQGKRVYNEQFF. Written as DNA, the CDR3 is TGTGCCAGCAGTTTACGACAGGGAAAAAGGGTTTACAATGAGCAGTTCTTC.

This chain uses TRBV20-1 with TRBJ2-1; D is ambiguous. The V end lost 5 bases, the J end lost 4 bases, and 6 bases lay between the germline ends. This CDR3 is built from 11 residues. Germline-derived CDR1 and CDR2 are DFQATT and SNEGSKA (reference sequence). The CDR3 region has the DNA TGCAGTGCTTCGGCGTACAATGAGCAGTTCTTC. It is translated as CSASAYNEQFF.

The chain recombines TRBV5-4 with TRBJ2-3; the match to TRBD1 covers 7 bases. Trimming at V came to 4 bases and at J to 0 bases, leaving 8 bases not matched to a gene. CDR3 length: 16 amino acids. The germline CDR1 and CDR2 sequences are SGHNT and YYREEE (reference sequence). CDR3 bases: TGTGCCAGCAGCCCGGCCCCGACAGGGAGCACAGATACGCAGTATTTT. It yields the protein CASSPAPTGSTDTQYF.

The chain employs TRBV27 and TRBJ2-1, with TRBD2 identical over 13 bases. The V segment lost 4 bases and the J segment 6 bases; nucleotides outside the gene matches: 6. The CDR3 totals 16 residues. Germline CDR1 reads MNHEY; CDR2 reads SMNVEV (reference sequence). CDR3 amino acids: CASSSGLAGAVNEQFF. The CDR3 DNA is TGTGCCAGCAGTTCCGGACTAGCGGGAGCTGTCAATGAGCAGTTCTTC.

This chain uses TRBV6-1 with TRBJ1-2; D not resolved. This CDR3 has 13 residues. Trimming removed 3 bases at V and 6 bases at J, with 11 bases between. Germline V gene lookup returns CDR1 MNHNS and CDR2 SASEGT. The chain's CDR3 is CASSEPGVDGYTF. The DNA of the CDR3 is TGTGCCAGCAGTGAGCCTGGGGTGGATGGCTACACCTTC.

CDR3 coding DNA: TGTGCCAGCAGTCGCACAGGGGCCAACACTGAAGCTTTCTTT. Its translation: CASSRTGANTEAFF. The chain employs TRBV2 and TRBJ1-1, with 7 bases fitting TRBD1. V lost 5 bases to trimming and J lost 2 bases; unmatched junction nucleotides: 5. Germline V gene lookup returns CDR1 SNHLY and CDR2 FYNNEI. The CDR3 sequence is 14 residues long.

The CDR3 here is CASSQDLGLAGSNTQYF. In DNA form, the CDR3 reads TGTGCCAGCAGCCAAGATCTCGGACTAGCGGGTTCAAATACGCAGTATTTT. The chain is built from TRBV14 and TRBJ2-3, with 11 bases aligning to TRBD2. J was trimmed by 7 bases and V by 0 bases; bases with no gene match: 9. CDR1 and CDR2 from the germline V gene are SGHDN and FVKESK. The CDR3 has 17 amino acids.

This clone was picked up one time. The chain has TRBV5-6 and TRBJ1-5; maybe TRBD1 (6 bases). The V and J ends lost 3 bases and 3 bases respectively, with 13 bases between them. CDR3 length: 15 residues. Germline lookup yields CDR1 SGHDT and CDR2 YYEEEE. The CDR3 loop is CASSSRQAPNQPQHF. CDR3 DNA sequence: TGTGCCAGCAGCTCCAGACAGGCCCCCAATCAGCCCCAGCATTTT.

The chain is built from TRBV5-1 and TRBJ2-1; D may be TRBD1 (5 bases). The CDR3 spans 15 residues. Germline lookup yields CDR1 SGHRS and CDR2 YFSETQ. Trimming stripped 1 base from V and 4 bases from J, with 12 bases between. In DNA form, the CDR3 reads TGCGCCAGCAGCTTGAGACAGATCGATTACAATGAGCAGTTCTTC. It codes for CASSLRQIDYNEQFF.

This chain joins TRBV10-3 and TRBJ1-2; D not certain. The germline CDR1 and CDR2 sequences are ENHRY and SYGVKD. The CDR3 runs 14 residues. With 6 bases removed from V and 2 bases from J, the gap between germline ends came to 13 bases. The DNA for the CDR3 is TGTGCCATCAGCCCTTCGACGGCAAACTATGGCTACACCTTC. This sequence encodes CAISPSTANYGYTF.

The V and J genes are TRBV19 and TRBJ1-4; a weak D match, TRBD1 (5 bases). V was pared by 6 bases and J by 6 bases, with 17 bases between. The CDR3 sequence is 15 residues long. Germline V gives CDR1 LNHDA, CDR2 SQIVND (reference sequence). The DNA of the CDR3 is TGTGCCAGTAGGAAACCGGGACGGTGGGATGAAAAACTGTTTTTT. Translated: CASRKPGRWDEKLFF.

The chain joins TRBV7-8 to TRBJ1-1, with D uncertain. V lost 1 base and J 3 bases, leaving 9 bases between the germline ends. The CDR3 covers 14 residues. Germline CDR1 SGHVS, CDR2 FQNEAQ. Written as DNA, the CDR3 is TGTGCCAGCAGCTTAGACCGCCGGGACACTGAAGCTTTCTTT. This translates into CASSLDRRDTEAFF.

The V call is TRBV18, the J call TRBJ1-1; 8 nucleotides match TRBD1. The junction had 1 base not matched to a gene; V was cut back by 3 bases and J by 1 base. The CDR3 consists of 14 residues. Germline CDR1 is KGHSH and CDR2 is LQKENI. The CDR3 loop is CASSPGQGNTEAFF. The CDR3 coding sequence is TGTGCCAGCTCACCCGGACAGGGGAACACTGAAGCTTTCTTT. The whole variable domain, filled in from reference TRBV18 and TRBJ1-1, reads NAGVMQNPRHLVRRRGQEARLRCSPMKGHSHVYWYRQLPEEGLKFMVYLQKENIIDESGMPKERFSAEFPKEGPSILRIQQVVRGDSAAYFCASSPGQGNTEAFFGQGTRLTVV.

This chain uses TRBV14 with TRBJ1-1; D uncertain. Deletions cut 4 bases from V and 2 bases from J, with 11 bases between. Germline values: CDR1 SGHDN, CDR2 FVKESK. The CDR3 is made up of 14 amino acids. CDR3 sequence: CASSLLAANTEAFF. The CDR3 bases are TGTGCCAGCAGCCTTTTAGCGGCAAACACTGAAGCTTTCTTT.

The chain carries TRBV9 and TRBJ2-7; 7 nucleotides line up with TRBD2. The germline CDR1 and CDR2 sequences are SGDLS and YYNGEE. This CDR3 is built from 17 residues. The trim removed 0 bases at V and 1 base at J, leaving 10 bases unmatched. The CDR3 nucleotides read TGTGCCAGCAGCGTAGATGGACGGGAGGCCTTTTCCTACGAGCAGTACTTC. It specifies CASSVDGREAFSYEQYF.

This clone showed up just a few times. CDR3 nucleotide sequence: TGCGCCAGCAGCCGGGGCCTGGGTGTACAGAACACTGAAGCTTTCTTT. It translates to CASSRGLGVQNTEAFF. This sequence joins TRBV5-1 and TRBJ1-1; TRBD1 might be the D (5 bases). The germline gives CDR1 SGHRS, CDR2 YFSETQ. The CDR3 is made up of 16 amino acids. Trimming pared 4 bases from V and 1 base from J, leaving 17 bases between.

This clone has a single count. V gene TRBV7-9 combines with J gene TRBJ2-5; 9 nucleotides line up with TRBD1. There are 14 residues in the CDR3. Per the germline V gene, CDR1 is SEHNR and CDR2 is FQNEAQ (reference sequence). Germline trimming cut 4 bases from V and 9 bases from J; bases unmatched to any gene: 9. CDR3 bases: TGTGCCAGCAGCTCGGACAGGGGACCGAGGGCCCAGTACTTC. This sequence encodes CASSSDRGPRAQYF.

The chain combines TRBV5-1 with TRBJ2-5; D not resolved. The CDR3 is made up of 14 amino acids. Germline assignment: CDR1 SGHRS and CDR2 YFSETQ. Trimming left V 4 bases short and J 0 bases short, with 10 bases between. Here the CDR3 DNA reads TGCGCCAGCAGCCCTTCGGGCTACCAAGAGACCCAGTACTTC. Its translation is CASSPSGYQETQYF.

V is TRBV7-9 and J is TRBJ2-5, with TRBD1 as a possible D gene (5 bases). In germline, CDR1 is SEHNR, CDR2 FQNEAQ (reference sequence). This CDR3 has 15 residues. The V and J ends lost 1 base and 7 bases respectively, with 16 bases between them. In nucleotides, the CDR3 is TGTGCCAGCAGCTTAGGAGCTTGGCAGGGTGGGACCCAGTACTTC. This gives the protein CASSLGAWQGGTQYF.

The rearrangement joins TRBV5-1 to TRBJ2-3; D is perhaps TRBD1 (5 bases). Germline V gives CDR1 SGHRS, CDR2 YFSETQ. Trimming took off 5 bases at V and 4 bases at J, with 17 bases between the two ends. The CDR3 length is 15 residues. CDR3 sequence: CASRSEGAPPDTQYF. CDR3 DNA: TGCGCCAGCAGGTCCGAAGGGGCCCCGCCAGATACGCAGTATTTT.